These 26 T cell receptor beta chains were all obtained from the same sample, sequenced in a study of blood T cell repertoires in COVID-19. The data were produced by immunoSEQ multiplex PCR, yet TCRdb's version contains in-frame clones alone and is incomplete. The sample carries about 210,000 clones, about 83% recorded once. The sample was peripheral blood. The source of these receptors is a man in his fifties with active or convalescent COVID-19.

The chain is built from TRBV12-5 and TRBJ1-1, with 11 bases aligning to TRBD1. The CDR3 consists of 17 residues. The germline gives CDR1 LGHNT, CDR2 FRNRAP. J gave up 5 bases and V 6 bases, and 14 bases lay outside the gene matches. The CDR3 nucleotides read TGTGCTAGTGGGCAACGGACAGGGGGCATTTTTGGAACTGAAGCTTTCTTT. This codes for CASGQRTGGIFGTEAFF.

V and J are TRBV28 and TRBJ2-3, with D tentatively TRBD2 (6 bases). The V and J ends lost 4 bases and 5 bases respectively, with 25 bases between them. Germline values: CDR1 MDHEN, CDR2 SYDVKM. The CDR3 runs to 18 residues. In DNA, the CDR3 is TGTGCCAGCAGTTCCCCTCGGGAACCGCACCTGGGAGGAGATACGCAGTATTTT. Residues: CASSSPREPHLGGDTQYF. The variable domain in full, with the rest retrieved from reference TRBV28 and TRBJ2-3, is DVKVTQSSRYLVKRTGEKVFLECVQDMDHENMFWYRQDPGLGLRLIYFSYDVKMKEKGDIPEGYSVSREKKERFSLILESASTNQTSMYLCASSSPREPHLGGDTQYFGPGTRLTVL.

The table lists this clone with a few counts. The chain has TRBV24-1 and TRBJ2-2, with TRBD1 identical over 7 bases. The CDR3 is 16 residues long. The J segment lost 1 base and the V segment lost 4 bases, leaving 5 bases of the junction unmatched. Germline CDR1 reads KGHDR; CDR2 reads SFDVKD. This chain's CDR3 is CATSDVGQLNTGELFF. The CDR3 DNA sequence: TGTGCCACCAGTGACGTGGGACAGCTGAACACCGGGGAGCTGTTTTTT.

This sequence joins TRBV18 and TRBJ1-6; 12 bases fit TRBD1. The CDR3 is 16 residues long. Germline CDR1 and CDR2: KGHSH and LQKENI. V dropped 3 bases and J dropped 9; count of bases not matched to a gene: 6. In DNA, the CDR3 is TGTGCCAGCTCACCGGGGGACAGGGGGCGGAGTTCACCCCTCCACTTT. Translated, it gives CASSPGDRGRSSPLHF. The variable domain in full, with the rest retrieved from reference TRBV18 and TRBJ1-6, is NAGVMQNPRHLVRRRGQEARLRCSPMKGHSHVYWYRQLPEEGLKFMVYLQKENIIDESGMPKERFSAEFPKEGPSILRIQQVVRGDSAAYFCASSPGDRGRSSPLHFGNGTRLTVT.

This clone was seen a few times. The chain uses TRBV10-3 and TRBJ1-1, with 9 nucleotides matching TRBD1. The CDR3 contains 12 residues. V lost 10 bases and J lost 4; bases outside the gene matches: 4. Germline V gene data show CDR1 as ENHRY and CDR2 as SYGVKD. The CDR3 nucleotides are TGTGCCACGACAGGGGGAGGCACTGAAGCTTTCTTT. This codes for CATTGGGTEAFF.

V is TRBV7-9 and J is TRBJ1-5; the D gene is possibly TRBD1 (5 bases). This CDR3 has 14 residues. V gave up 2 bases and J gave up 4 bases, with 9 bases separating them. Germline values: CDR1 SEHNR, CDR2 FQNEAQ (reference sequence). CDR3 DNA: TGTGCCAGCAGCTTACAGACAGAGAATCAGCCCCAGCATTTT. Residues: CASSLQTENQPQHF.

The chain uses TRBV7-2 and TRBJ2-1; TRBD2 matches 9 bases. CDR1 is SGHTA, CDR2 FQGNSA, per germline. The CDR3 runs 16 residues. Trimming cost V 5 bases and J 2 bases; bases outside gene matches: 7. Written as DNA, the CDR3 is TGTGCCAGCAGCCCCGTGACTAGCGGCACCTACAATGAGCAGTTCTTC. It is translated as CASSPVTSGTYNEQFF.

This clone was seen more than once but under ten times. This rearrangement joins TRBV19 to TRBJ1-5; D is possibly TRBD1 (5 bases). V was trimmed by 5 bases and J by 7 bases, leaving 12 bases between them. Germline V lookup: CDR1 LNHDA, CDR2 SQIVND (reference sequence). The CDR3 extends over 13 amino acids. This CDR3 reads CASSPQGDQPQHF. CDR3 DNA: TGTGCCAGTAGTCCTCAGGGTGACCAGCCCCAGCATTTT.

The chain uses TRBV19 and TRBJ2-7; TRBD1 matches at 11 bases. V was clipped by 6 bases and J by 4 bases; unmatched bases: 11. CDR3 size: 16 residues. The germline CDR1 and CDR2 sequences are LNHDA and SQIVND (reference sequence). The CDR3 is CASSPEGQGGSYEQYF. The CDR3 DNA is TGTGCCAGTAGCCCGGAGGGACAGGGGGGTTCGTACGAGCAGTACTTC.

Concerning this clone: Because it lacks the conserved phenylalanine or tryptophan at the end, this CDR3 is likely a read error. Because the CDR3's place on the DNA is in doubt, the DNA is left out and the CDR3 is given as listed by TCRdb. The chain links TRBV7-2 to TRBJ2-3; the table's D call TRBD2 went unverified against the DNA. CDR1 is SGHTA, CDR2 FQGNSA, per germline. The CDR3 comprises 14 residues, both ends counted. The CDR3 sequence: CASSYSRLAGDLMC.

V is TRBV19 and J is TRBJ2-3; 9 positions match TRBD2. From germline, CDR1 is LNHDA and CDR2 SQIVND (reference sequence). The ends lost 6 bases at V and 2 bases at J; junction bases unmatched: 6. The length of the CDR3 is 15 residues. The CDR3 loop is CASRRGGWSTDTQYF. The CDR3 coding sequence is TGTGCCAGTAGGCGGGGGGGCTGGTCCACAGATACGCAGTATTTT. The whole variable domain, remainder taken from reference TRBV19 and TRBJ2-3, is DGGITQSPKYLFRKEGQNVTLSCEQNLNHDAMYWYRQDPGQGLRLIYYSQIVNDFQKGDIAEGYSVSREKKESFPLTVTSAQKNPTAFYLCASRRGGWSTDTQYFGPGTRLTVL.

The CDR3 nucleotides are TGTGCCCACAACCCGGGAAGGGCAGGGGCACATTCACCCCTCCACTTT. The encoded protein is CAHNPGRAGAHSPLHF. The V gene is TRBV30, the J gene TRBJ1-6, with a weak D call TRBD1 (6 bases). The V and J ends lost 8 bases and 8 bases respectively, with 25 bases between them. Germline lookup yields CDR1 GTSNPN and CDR2 SVGIG (reference sequence). The CDR3 totals 16 residues.

The chain uses TRBV9 and TRBJ2-2, with 8 bases identical to TRBD1. V lost 9 bases, J lost 0 bases, and 4 bases stayed unmatched. Germline V CDR1 and CDR2: SGDLS, YYNGEE. This CDR3 has 14 residues. In nucleotides, the CDR3 is TGTGCCACCGAGGACAGGGCGAACACCGGGGAGCTGTTTTTT. It encodes CATEDRANTGELFF.

The chain combines TRBV10-3 with TRBJ2-5; 7 bases are a match to TRBD1. V lost 3 bases to trimming and J lost 5 bases; unmatched junction nucleotides: 9. In germline, CDR1 is ENHRY, CDR2 SYGVKD. The CDR3 runs to 15 residues. In DNA form, the CDR3 reads TGTGCCATCAGTGACCCGAACAGGGGTGATGAGACCCAGTACTTC. It encodes CAISDPNRGDETQYF.

The gene calls are TRBV5-1 and TRBJ2-7, with 8 bases aligning to TRBD1. The V and J ends lost 0 bases and 5 bases, in that order; junction bases with no gene match: 4. In germline, CDR1 is SGHRS, CDR2 YFSETQ. CDR3 length: 14 amino acids. DNA for the CDR3: TGCGCCAGCAGCTTGGCGGACAGGGTCAACGAGCAGTACTTC. It codes for CASSLADRVNEQYF.

V and J are TRBV28 and TRBJ2-4; D may be TRBD2 (5 bases). Trimming removed 6 bases from V and 1 base from J, with 13 bases in between. This CDR3 is built from 15 residues. Germline assignment: CDR1 MDHEN and CDR2 SYDVKM. The CDR3 DNA is TGTGCCAGCAGGGCAGCCGGGGTGGCCAAAAACATTCAGTACTTC. This sequence encodes CASRAAGVAKNIQYF.

The V and J genes are TRBV12-3 or TRBV12-4 and TRBJ1-1; D is ambiguous. Trimming pared 1 base from V and 4 bases from J, leaving 7 bases between. The length of the CDR3 is 13 residues. The chain's CDR3 is CASSLDRSTEAFF. DNA of the CDR3: TGTGCCAGCAGTTTAGACAGAAGCACTGAAGCTTTCTTT.

This clone has a single count. The chain carries TRBV28 and TRBJ1-1; D not certain. V lost 6 bases, J lost 4 bases, and 12 bases lay in between. The CDR3 sequence is 13 residues long. CDR1 MDHEN and CDR2 SYDVKM come from the germline V gene. DNA of the CDR3: TGTGCCAGCAGCATTTTACGGGGCACTGAAGCTTTCTTT. As protein: CASSILRGTEAFF.

This chain connects TRBV20-1 to TRBJ1-2; D gene ambiguous. Germline lookup yields CDR1 DFQATT and CDR2 SNEGSKA (reference sequence). The CDR3 is 11 amino acids. The CDR3 coding sequence is TGCAGCGCCGCGGCTCCCTATGGCTACACCTTC. As protein: CSAAAPYGYTF.

J is TRBJ1-1 and V is TRBV5-6; D may be TRBD1 (5 bases). Trimming shortened V by 5 bases and J by 0 bases, and 11 bases separated the two germline ends. The CDR3 extends over 14 amino acids. Germline lookup yields CDR1 SGHDT and CDR2 YYEEEE. CDR3 loop: CASSLDTMNTEAFF. CDR3 in DNA: TGTGCCAGCAGTCTGGACACTATGAACACTGAAGCTTTCTTT. Filled out from reference TRBV5-6 and TRBJ1-1, the complete variable domain reads DAGVTQSPTHLIKTRGQQVTLRCSPKSGHDTVSWYQQALGQGPQFIFQYYEEEERQRGNFPDRFSGHQFPNYSSELNVNALLLGDSALYLCASSLDTMNTEAFFGQGTRLTVV.

This clone was observed once. J is TRBJ1-1 and V is TRBV10-3, with D uncertain. Germline V CDR1 and CDR2: ENHRY, SYGVKD. Deletions cut 3 bases from V and 3 bases from J, with 20 bases between. The CDR3 runs 17 residues. Here the CDR3 DNA reads TGTGCCATCAGTGATAGTTCTACCGGAGGGTCGGACACTGAAGCTTTCTTT. Protein sequence: CAISDSSTGGSDTEAFF.

This chain joins TRBV4-3 and TRBJ2-7; no firm D call. V dropped 1 base and J dropped 3 bases, with 13 bases sitting between them. The germline V gene encodes CDR1 LGHNA and CDR2 YSLEER. This CDR3 contains 15 residues. The CDR3 spells CASSQAPGMHYEQYF. CDR3 nucleotide sequence: TGCGCCAGCAGCCAAGCTCCAGGTATGCACTACGAGCAGTACTTC.

This chain links TRBV11-2 with TRBJ1-5; D is perhaps TRBD1 (6 bases). This CDR3 comprises 14 residues. Germline loops: CDR1 SGHAT, CDR2 FQNNGV. V lost 1 base and J 4 bases, leaving 8 bases between the germline ends. The CDR3 spells CASSLGTDNQPQHF. The CDR3 bases are TGTGCCAGCAGCTTAGGGACAGATAATCAGCCCCAGCATTTT. Together with reference TRBV11-2 and TRBJ1-5, the CDR3 gives the full variable domain: EAGVAQSPRYKIIEKRQSVAFWCNPISGHATLYWYQQILGQGPKLLIQFQNNGVVDDSQLPKDRFSAERLKGVDSTLKIQPAKLEDSAVYLCASSLGTDNQPQHFGDGTRLSIL.

The V and J genes are TRBV9 and TRBJ1-2; weak D call: TRBD1 (5 bases). The CDR3 has 14 residues. V gave up 3 bases and J gave up 3 bases, with 12 bases separating them. CDR1 is SGDLS and CDR2 is YYNGEE in the germline V gene. The CDR3 loop is CASSALGGDYGYTF. The CDR3 region has the DNA TGTGCCAGCAGCGCACTGGGGGGGGACTATGGCTACACCTTC.

The chain carries TRBV5-4 and TRBJ1-2, with a weak D call TRBD1 (5 bases). CDR3 length: 18 amino acids. V gave up 0 bases and J gave up 0 bases, with 18 bases separating them. CDR1 and CDR2 (germline): SGHNT, YYREEE (reference sequence). The CDR3 region is CASSLVGGSLTPNYGYTF. CDR3 nucleotides: TGTGCCAGCAGCTTGGTGGGGGGTAGCCTCACTCCTAACTATGGCTACACCTTC.

In DNA, the CDR3 is TGTGCCAGCAGTCCTGACAGAGTTAATTCACCCCTCCACTTT. Translating it yields CASSPDRVNSPLHF. The chain couples TRBV7-2 to TRBJ1-6, with a tentative D call TRBD1 (5 bases). Germline V gene data show CDR1 as SGHTA and CDR2 as FQGNSA. V was shortened by 6 bases and J by 6 bases, with 12 bases between the two germline ends. This CDR3 region has 14 residues.